This T cell receptor beta chain was identified during a study of cytomegalovirus exposure and HLA in healthy donors. Study details: Earlier work reported 117 million unique TCR beta sequences from approximately 180 million T cells.

The PCR contained 60 Vbeta and 13 Jbeta primers. Sequencing used immunoSEQ multiplex PCR; TCRdb keeps in-frame clones, though not all of them. Seen here are 200,000 or so clones, 65% to 85% observed once, and the top ten hold approximately 0.092%. As for this clone: As yet, its antigen is unknown.

Study-level findings and limits: As a later analysis revealed, the rate of TCR association differed by HLA locus, with DRB1 most and HLA-C fewest. Later analysis found that TCR beta chains associated with HLA were more clonally expanded than other, equally common chains.

Germline V gene sequence: CDR1 SGHVS, CDR2 FQNEAQ. Trimming pared 5 bases from V and 1 base from J, leaving 11 bases between. The CDR3 consists of 14 residues. The rearrangement links TRBV7-8 to TRBJ1-1, with D uncertain. The TCR originated in a boy aged 2 to 9 in good health and CMV-seronegative. The sequencing input was PBMCs. CDR3 coding DNA: TGTGCCAGCAGCCGAGGGCAATGGAACACTGAAGCTTTCTTT. Its translation is CASSRGQWNTEAFF. The full variable domain, completed using reference TRBV7-8 and TRBJ1-1, is GAGVSQSPRYKVAKRGQDVALRCDPISGHVSLFWYQQALGQGPEFLTYFQNEAQLDKSGLPSDRFFAERPEGSVSTLKIQRTQQEDSAVYLCASSRGQWNTEAFFGQGTRLTVV.